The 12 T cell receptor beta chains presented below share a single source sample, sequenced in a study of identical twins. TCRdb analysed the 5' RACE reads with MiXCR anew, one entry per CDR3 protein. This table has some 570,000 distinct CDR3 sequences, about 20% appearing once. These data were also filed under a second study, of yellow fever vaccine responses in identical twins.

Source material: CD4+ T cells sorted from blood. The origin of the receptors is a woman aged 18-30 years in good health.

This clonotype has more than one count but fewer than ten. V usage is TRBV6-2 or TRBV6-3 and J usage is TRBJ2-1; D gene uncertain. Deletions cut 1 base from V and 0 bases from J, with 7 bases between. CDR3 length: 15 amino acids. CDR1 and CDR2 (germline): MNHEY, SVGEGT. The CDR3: CASSYLSGSYNEQFF. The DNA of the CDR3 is TGTGCCAGCAGTTACTTGTCGGGCTCCTACAATGAGCAGTTCTTC.

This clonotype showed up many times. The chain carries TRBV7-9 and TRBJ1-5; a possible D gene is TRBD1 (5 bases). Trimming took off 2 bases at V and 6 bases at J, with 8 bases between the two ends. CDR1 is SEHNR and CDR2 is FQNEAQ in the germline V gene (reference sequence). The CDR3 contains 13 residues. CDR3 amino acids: CASSLQGGQPQHF. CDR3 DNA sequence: TGTGCCAGCAGCTTACAGGGAGGTCAGCCCCAGCATTTT.

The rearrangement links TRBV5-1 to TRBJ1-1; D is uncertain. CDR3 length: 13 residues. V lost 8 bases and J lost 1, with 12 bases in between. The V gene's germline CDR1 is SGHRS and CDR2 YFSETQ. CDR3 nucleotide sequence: TGCGCCAGTAACCTGGCCGGGAACACTGAAGCTTTCTTT. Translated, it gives CASNLAGNTEAFF.

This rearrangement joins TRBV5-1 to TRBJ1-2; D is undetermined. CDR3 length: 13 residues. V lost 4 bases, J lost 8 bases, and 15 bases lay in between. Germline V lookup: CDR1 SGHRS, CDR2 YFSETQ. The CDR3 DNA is TGCGCCAGCAGCGCCGGGAACACTTGGGGCTACACCTTC. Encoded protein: CASSAGNTWGYTF.

CDR3 amino acids: CASSLGRWESKDNEQFF. The CDR3 DNA is TGTGCCAGCAGCTTAGGTCGGTGGGAGTCGAAAGACAATGAGCAGTTCTTC. The V and J genes are TRBV11-1 and TRBJ2-1; TRBD2 might be the D (5 bases). Trimming removed 1 base at V and 5 bases at J, with 18 bases between. This CDR3 spans 17 amino acids. CDR1 is SGHAT, CDR2 FQDESV, per germline (reference sequence). Together with reference TRBV11-1 and TRBJ2-1, the CDR3 gives the full variable domain: EAEVAQSPRYKITEKSQAVAFWCDPISGHATLYWYRQILGQGPELLVQFQDESVVDDSQLPKDRFSAERLKGVDSTLKIQPAELGDSAMYLCASSLGRWESKDNEQFFGPGTRLTVL.

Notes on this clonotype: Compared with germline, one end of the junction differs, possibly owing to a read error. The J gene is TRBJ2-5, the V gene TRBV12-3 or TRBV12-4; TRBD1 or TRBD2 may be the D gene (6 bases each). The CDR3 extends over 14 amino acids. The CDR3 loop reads CASRRGSLQETQYF. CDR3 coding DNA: TGTGCAAGCAGGAGGGGGAGCTTACAAGAGACCCAGTACTTC.

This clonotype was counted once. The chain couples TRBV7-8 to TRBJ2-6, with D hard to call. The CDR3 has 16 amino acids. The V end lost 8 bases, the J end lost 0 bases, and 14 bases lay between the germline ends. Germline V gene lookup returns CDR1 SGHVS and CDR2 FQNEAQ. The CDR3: CASRPHDSSGANVLTF. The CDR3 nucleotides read TGTGCCAGCCGGCCCCACGATAGCTCTGGGGCCAACGTCCTGACTTTC. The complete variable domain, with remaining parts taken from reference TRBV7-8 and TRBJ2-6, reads GAGVSQSPRYKVAKRGQDVALRCDPISGHVSLFWYQQALGQGPEFLTYFQNEAQLDKSGLPSDRFFAERPEGSVSTLKIQRTQQEDSAVYLCASRPHDSSGANVLTFGAGSRLTVL.

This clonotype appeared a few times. The CDR3 region is CASSRDRGMETQYF. The CDR3 bases are TGCGCCAGCAGTCGGGACAGGGGGATGGAGACCCAGTACTTC. The V call is TRBV10-1, the J call TRBJ2-5, with 11 bases fitting TRBD1. The germline V gene has CDR1 WNHNN and CDR2 SYGVQD (reference sequence). The CDR3 length is 14 residues. Losses at the gene ends were 5 bases for V and 5 bases for J; bases not matched to a gene: 4.

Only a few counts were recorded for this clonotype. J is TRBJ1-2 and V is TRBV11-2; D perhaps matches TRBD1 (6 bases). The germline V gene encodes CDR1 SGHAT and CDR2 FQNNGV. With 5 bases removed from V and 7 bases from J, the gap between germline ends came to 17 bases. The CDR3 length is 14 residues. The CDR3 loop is CASSPPKGGRGYTF. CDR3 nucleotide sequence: TGTGCCAGCAGCCCTCCTAAGGGGGGCCGTGGCTACACCTTC. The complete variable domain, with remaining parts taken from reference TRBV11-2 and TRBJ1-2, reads EAGVAQSPRYKIIEKRQSVAFWCNPISGHATLYWYQQILGQGPKLLIQFQNNGVVDDSQLPKDRFSAERLKGVDSTLKIQPAKLEDSAVYLCASSPPKGGRGYTFGSGTRLTVV.

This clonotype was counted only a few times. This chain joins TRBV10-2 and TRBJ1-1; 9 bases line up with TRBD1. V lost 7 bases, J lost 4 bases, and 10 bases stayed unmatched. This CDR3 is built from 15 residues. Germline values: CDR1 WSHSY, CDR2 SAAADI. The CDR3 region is CASTQSGTGRTEAFF. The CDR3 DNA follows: TGCGCCAGCACCCAATCCGGGACAGGGCGCACTGAAGCTTTCTTT.

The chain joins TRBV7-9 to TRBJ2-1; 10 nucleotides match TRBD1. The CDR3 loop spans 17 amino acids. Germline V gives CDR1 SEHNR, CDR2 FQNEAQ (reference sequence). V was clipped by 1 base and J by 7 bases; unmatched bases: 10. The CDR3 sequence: CASSLVSGTGVSNEQFF. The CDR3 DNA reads TGTGCCAGCAGCTTAGTATCCGGGACAGGGGTATCGAATGAGCAGTTCTTC.

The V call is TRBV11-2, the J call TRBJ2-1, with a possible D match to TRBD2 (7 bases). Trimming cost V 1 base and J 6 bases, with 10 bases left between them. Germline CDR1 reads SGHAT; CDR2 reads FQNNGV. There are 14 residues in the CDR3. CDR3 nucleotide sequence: TGTGCCAGCAGCTTAGTCGGGGGGCCCAATGAGCAGTTCTTC. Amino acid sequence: CASSLVGGPNEQFF.